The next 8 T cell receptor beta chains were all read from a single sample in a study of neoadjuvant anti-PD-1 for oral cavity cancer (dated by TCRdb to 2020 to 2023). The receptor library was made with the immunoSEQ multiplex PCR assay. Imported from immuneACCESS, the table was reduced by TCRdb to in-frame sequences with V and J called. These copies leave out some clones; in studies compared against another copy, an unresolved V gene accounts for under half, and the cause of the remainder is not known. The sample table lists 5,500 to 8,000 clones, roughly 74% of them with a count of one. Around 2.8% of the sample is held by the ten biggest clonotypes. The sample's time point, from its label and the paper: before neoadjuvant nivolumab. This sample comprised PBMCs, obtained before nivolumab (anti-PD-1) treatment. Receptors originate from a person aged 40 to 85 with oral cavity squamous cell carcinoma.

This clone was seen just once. CDR3 DNA: TGTGCCAGCAGCTGGACCCGGGACGTCCCTAGCACAGATACGCAGTATTTT. Its protein is CASSWTRDVPSTDTQYF. This chain uses TRBV5-6 with TRBJ2-3; D tentatively reads TRBD1 or TRBD2 (5 bases each). The germline V and J ends were trimmed by 3 bases and 0 bases, with 17 bases remaining between them. Looked up from germline, CDR1 is SGHDT and CDR2 is YYEEEE. The CDR3 runs 17 residues. Complete variable domain (other parts from reference TRBV5-6 and TRBJ2-3): DAGVTQSPTHLIKTRGQQVTLRCSPKSGHDTVSWYQQALGQGPQFIFQYYEEEERQRGNFPDRFSGHQFPNYSSELNVNALLLGDSALYLCASSWTRDVPSTDTQYFGPGTRLTVL.

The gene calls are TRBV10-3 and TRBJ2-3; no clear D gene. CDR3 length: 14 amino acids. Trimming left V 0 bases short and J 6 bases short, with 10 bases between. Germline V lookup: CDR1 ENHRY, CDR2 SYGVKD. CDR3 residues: CAISESRLGDTQYF. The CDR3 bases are TGTGCCATCAGTGAGTCGAGGCTCGGGGATACGCAGTATTTT.

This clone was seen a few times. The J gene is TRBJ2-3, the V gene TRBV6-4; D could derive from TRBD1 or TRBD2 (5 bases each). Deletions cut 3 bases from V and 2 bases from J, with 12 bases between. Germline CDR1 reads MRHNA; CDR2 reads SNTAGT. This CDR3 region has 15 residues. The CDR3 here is CASSESPGTTDTQYF. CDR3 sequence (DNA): TGTGCCAGCAGTGAAAGCCCGGGGACCACAGATACGCAGTATTTT.

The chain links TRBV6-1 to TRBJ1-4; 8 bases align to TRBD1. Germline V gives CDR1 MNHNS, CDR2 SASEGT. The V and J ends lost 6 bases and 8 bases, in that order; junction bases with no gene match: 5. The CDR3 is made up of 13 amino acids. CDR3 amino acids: CASRKGQAEKLFF. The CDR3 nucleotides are TGTGCCAGCAGGAAGGGACAGGCCGAAAAACTGTTTTTT.

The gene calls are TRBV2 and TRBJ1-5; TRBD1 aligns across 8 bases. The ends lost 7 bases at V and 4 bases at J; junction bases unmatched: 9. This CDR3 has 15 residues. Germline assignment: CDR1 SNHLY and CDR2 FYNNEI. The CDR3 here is CASTIGQGLNQPQHF. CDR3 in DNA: TGTGCCAGCACCATAGGACAGGGACTAAATCAGCCCCAGCATTTT.

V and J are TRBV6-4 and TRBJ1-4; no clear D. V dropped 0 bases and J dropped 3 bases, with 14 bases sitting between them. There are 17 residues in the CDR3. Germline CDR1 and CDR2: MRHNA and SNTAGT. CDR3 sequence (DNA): TGTGCCAGCAGTGACTCGAGTAGAAGAGGACCTAATGAAAAACTGTTTTTT. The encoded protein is CASSDSSRRGPNEKLFF.

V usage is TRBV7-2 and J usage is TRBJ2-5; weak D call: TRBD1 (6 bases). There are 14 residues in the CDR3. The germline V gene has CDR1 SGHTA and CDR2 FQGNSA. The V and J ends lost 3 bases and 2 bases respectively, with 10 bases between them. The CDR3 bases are TGTGCCAGCAGCTTGTCGACAGGTCAAGAGACCCAGTACTTC. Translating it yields CASSLSTGQETQYF. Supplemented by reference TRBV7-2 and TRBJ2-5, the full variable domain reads GAGVSQSPSNKVTEKGKDVELRCDPISGHTALYWYRQSLGQGLEFLIYFQGNSAPDKSGLPSDRFSAERTGGSVSTLTIQRTQQEDSAVYLCASSLSTGQETQYFGPGTRLLVL.

The chain's CDR3 is CASSGTGNSPLHF. The CDR3 region has the DNA TGTGCCAGCAGCGGGACGGGAAATTCACCCCTCCACTTT. The V and J genes are TRBV6-5 and TRBJ1-6, with D possibly TRBD1 on 5 matching bases. Germline V CDR1 and CDR2: MNHEY, SVGAGI. The CDR3 covers 13 residues. Trimming left V 6 bases short and J 7 bases short, with 10 bases between.